This T cell receptor beta chain originates from a study of vaccination and CD4 T cells after COVID-19. Turning to the study itself: SARS-CoV-2, HCoV-NL63, HCoV-OC43 and HCoV-229E supplied the overlapping spike peptides used to stimulate cells. Whole-study results and caveats: Spike mono-reactivity was the property of 304 of 307 vaccine-specific clones in convalescent patients.

A note on this clonotype: No antigen is known for it.

The treatment: approximately 9-day PBMC culture with coronavirus spike peptide pools or control peptides (ViraFEST assay). Healthy volunteers who received the vaccine had not previously caught SARS-CoV-2, negative nucleocapsid antibody results before and after vaccination showed. An Oncomine TCR Beta short-read assay was used to sequence the DNA from cultured CD4+ T cells. The source of extracted genomic DNA was cultured CD4+ T cells. MiXCR, run by TCRdb on the PCR reads, gives a single entry per CDR3 protein. The sample lists about 20,000 distinct CDR3 sequences, around 83% seen once, with about 17% in the top ten. The CDR3 extends over 13 amino acids. V was pared by 3 bases and J by 7 bases, with 15 bases between. Germline assignment: CDR1 DFQATT and CDR2 SNEGSKA (reference sequence).

The V and J genes are TRBV20-1 and TRBJ1-2; tentatively, D is TRBD1 (6 bases). The clonotype comes from a human donor who received a COVID-19 vaccine. The specimen comprised CD4+ T cells from blood, cultured in vitro, sampled after SARS-CoV-2 vaccination. The chain's CDR3 is CSASEGGGAGYTF. CDR3 in DNA: TGCAGTGCTAGCGAGGGAGGGGGTGCTGGCTACACCTTC.